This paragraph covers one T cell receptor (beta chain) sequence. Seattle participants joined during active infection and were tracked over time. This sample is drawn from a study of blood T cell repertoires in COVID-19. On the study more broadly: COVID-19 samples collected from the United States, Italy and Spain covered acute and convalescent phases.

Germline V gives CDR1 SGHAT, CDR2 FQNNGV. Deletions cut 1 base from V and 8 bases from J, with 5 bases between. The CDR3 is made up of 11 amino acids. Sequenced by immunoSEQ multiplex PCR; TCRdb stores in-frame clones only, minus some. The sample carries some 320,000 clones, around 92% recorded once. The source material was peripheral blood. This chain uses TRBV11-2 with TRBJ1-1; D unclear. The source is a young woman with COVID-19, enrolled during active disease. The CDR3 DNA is TGTGCCAGCAGCTTAGTCTACGAAGCTTTCTTT. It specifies CASSLVYEAFF.